One sample yielded the 30 T cell receptor beta chains listed below, sequenced in a study of PD-1 blockade in classical Hodgkin lymphoma. Noted time point: cycle 4 day 1 (C4D1), after 5 to 7 weeks of nivolumab. Relapses following autologous stem cell transplantation were seen in all patients, with brentuximab vedotin exposure varying. Assay: immunoSEQ multiplex PCR; the TCRdb copy retains only in-frame clones and omits some. The sample contains tens of thousands of clones, over 85% of which appear only once. This sample comprised peripheral blood mononuclear cells (PBMCs), obtained before the fourth cycle of nivolumab. These receptors were obtained from a human donor with classical Hodgkin lymphoma.

V and J are TRBV11-2 and TRBJ2-7; tentative D call: TRBD2 (5 bases). Trimming cost V 3 bases and J 2 bases, with 20 bases left between them. Germline V gene lookup returns CDR1 SGHAT and CDR2 FQNNGV. The CDR3 is made up of 17 amino acids. The CDR3 protein is CASSFSPITGVPYEQYF. The CDR3 DNA reads as TGTGCCAGCAGCTTCTCTCCAATTACCGGGGTCCCCTACGAGCAGTACTTC.

J is TRBJ2-7 and V is TRBV7-3, with D perhaps matching TRBD2 (6 bases). The CDR3 length is 15 residues. Looked up from germline, CDR1 is SGHTA and CDR2 is FQGTGA. With 5 bases removed from V and 4 bases from J, the gap between germline ends came to 18 bases. The CDR3 protein is CASSLIPGSGYEQYF. CDR3 sequence (DNA): TGTGCCAGCAGCCTTATCCCCGGGAGCGGGTACGAGCAGTACTTC. The full variable domain, rest sourced from reference TRBV7-3 and TRBJ2-7, is GAGVSQTPSNKVTEKGKYVELRCDPISGHTALYWYRQSLGQGPEFLIYFQGTGAADDSGLPNDRFFAVRPEGSVSTLKIQRTERGDSAVYLCASSLIPGSGYEQYFGPGTRLTVT.

V and J are TRBV5-1 and TRBJ2-7; TRBD1 matches 8 bases. CDR1 is SGHRS and CDR2 is YFSETQ in the germline V gene. After removal of 5 bases from V and 2 bases from J, the junction contained 6 bases not matched to a gene. CDR3 length: 14 residues. The CDR3 sequence is CASRLTGAAYEQYF. The CDR3 DNA follows: TGCGCCAGCAGACTGACAGGGGCAGCCTACGAGCAGTACTTC.

The chain carries TRBV9 and TRBJ2-2; D unresolved. The CDR3 has 12 residues. Germline CDR1 is SGDLS and CDR2 is YYNGEE. Between the trimmed V and J ends, which lost 4 bases and 2 bases, there was a span of 3 bases. CDR3 nucleotide sequence: TGTGCCAGCAGCCCTAACACCGGGGAGCTGTTTTTT. This translates into CASSPNTGELFF.

This clone was observed once. The gene calls are TRBV10-3 and TRBJ1-3; the match to TRBD1 covers 8 bases. This CDR3 has 16 residues. The germline gives CDR1 ENHRY, CDR2 SYGVKD. V was pared by 4 bases and J by 0 bases, with 5 bases of the junction left unmatched. The CDR3 region is CAISGGQARSGNTIYF. The CDR3 nucleotides read TGTGCCATCAGTGGGGGACAGGCCCGCTCTGGAAACACCATATATTTT.

This sequence joins TRBV18 and TRBJ2-7; D is undetermined. V lost 4 bases to trimming and J lost 7 bases, with 11 bases between them. CDR3 size: 12 residues. The germline V gene encodes CDR1 KGHSH and CDR2 LQKENI. The CDR3 coding sequence is TGTGCCAGCTCACGCACCGTGGGAGAGCAGTACTTC. Its protein is CASSRTVGEQYF.

V gene TRBV18 combines with J gene TRBJ2-1; 8 bases map to TRBD2. This CDR3 has 14 residues. The junction had 5 bases not matched to a gene; V was cut back by 6 bases and J by 4 bases. In germline, CDR1 is KGHSH, CDR2 LQKENI. The CDR3 DNA sequence: TGTGCCAGCTCCCGCGGGGGGCCTTACAATGAGCAGTTCTTC. It translates to CASSRGGPYNEQFF.

The V call is TRBV4-1, the J call TRBJ2-7; TRBD1 matches at 8 bases. Unmatched junction bases numbered 11, after V lost 0 bases and J lost 7 bases. CDR3 length equals 16 residues. The germline CDR1 and CDR2 sequences are MGHRA and YSYEKL. The DNA of the CDR3 is TGCGCCAGCAGCCAAGATCGTGGCAGGGGGCGAGAGGAGCAGTACTTC. This codes for CASSQDRGRGREEQYF.

The chain employs TRBV4-1 and TRBJ2-7; D might be TRBD1 or TRBD2, each matching 5 bases. In germline, CDR1 is MGHRA, CDR2 YSYEKL. The CDR3 has 14 amino acids. Trimming removed 3 bases at V and 2 bases at J, with 11 bases between. CDR3 in DNA: TGCGCCAGCAGCCATACCCGGGGCACCTACGAGCAGTACTTC. Encoded protein: CASSHTRGTYEQYF.

The chain links TRBV7-3 to TRBJ2-7; 10 positions agree with TRBD1. CDR1 SGHTA and CDR2 FQGTGA come from the germline V gene. The CDR3 covers 13 residues. V lost 5 bases to trimming and J lost 4 bases; unmatched junction nucleotides: 2. CDR3 coding DNA: TGTGCCAGCAGCCCGGGACAGGGGTACGAGCAGTACTTC. It encodes CASSPGQGYEQYF.

This rearrangement joins TRBV28 to TRBJ2-3; TRBD2 agrees at 13 bases. Losses at the gene ends were 1 base for V and 4 bases for J; bases not matched to a gene: 2. The germline CDR1 and CDR2 sequences are MDHEN and SYDVKM. This CDR3 has 16 amino acids. In nucleotides, the CDR3 is TGTGCCAGCAGTTTATCGGGACTAGCGGGACCAGATACGCAGTATTTT. This gives the protein CASSLSGLAGPDTQYF.

The rearrangement uses TRBV18 and TRBJ1-1; D is undetermined. V gave up 2 bases and J gave up 0 bases, with 10 bases separating them. CDR3 length equals 15 residues. The germline gives CDR1 KGHSH, CDR2 LQKENI. The CDR3 DNA follows: TGTGCCAGCTCACCAGACGATTGGATGAACACTGAAGCTTTCTTT. This codes for CASSPDDWMNTEAFF.

The V and J genes are TRBV4-1 and TRBJ2-7, with D perhaps TRBD2 (5 bases). The V end lost 5 bases, the J end lost 4 bases, and 15 bases lay between the germline ends. The CDR3 contains 14 residues. The germline gives CDR1 MGHRA, CDR2 YSYEKL. CDR3 in DNA: TGCGCCAGCAGCTACGGAGGCGGACCTTACGAGCAGTACTTC. Its protein is CASSYGGGPYEQYF.

The rearrangement joins TRBV10-2 to TRBJ2-1; no clear D. The V gene lost 4 bases and the J gene lost 5 bases, with 9 bases spanning the gap. CDR1 and CDR2 from the germline V gene are WSHSY and SAAADI. The length of the CDR3 is 13 residues. The CDR3 here is CASSAGSNNEQFF. DNA for the CDR3: TGCGCCAGCAGTGCTGGCAGTAACAATGAGCAGTTCTTC.

J is TRBJ2-2 and V is TRBV2; possible D gene TRBD2, 7 bases. Germline lookup yields CDR1 SNHLY and CDR2 FYNNEI. V lost 11 bases, J lost 0 bases, and 16 bases lay in between. The CDR3 is 15 amino acids. CDR3 in DNA: TGTGCCTACAATCGCGGGGGCCCGAACACCGGGGAGCTGTTTTTT. Its translation: CAYNRGGPNTGELFF.

The chain is built from TRBV7-9 and TRBJ2-2; D is ambiguous. Between the trimmed V and J ends, which lost 4 bases and 4 bases, there was a span of 4 bases. The CDR3 is made up of 12 amino acids. The V gene's germline CDR1 is SEHNR and CDR2 FQNEAQ (reference sequence). DNA of the CDR3: TGTGCCAGCAGCTCGGGCACCGGGGAGCTGTTTTTT. This sequence encodes CASSSGTGELFF.

V and J are TRBV7-9 and TRBJ1-1; the D is unclear. V lost 6 bases, J lost 0 bases, and 14 bases lay in between. CDR1 and CDR2 from the germline V gene are SEHNR and FQNEAQ (reference sequence). This CDR3 is built from 15 residues. The CDR3: CASSQGSGMNTEAFF. The CDR3 bases are TGTGCCAGCAGTCAAGGGTCCGGTATGAACACTGAAGCTTTCTTT. Together with reference TRBV7-9 and TRBJ1-1, the CDR3 gives the full variable domain: DTGVSQNPRHKITKRGQNVTFRCDPISEHNRLYWYRQTLGQGPEFLTYFQNEAQLEKSRLLSDRFSAERPKGSFSTLEIQRTEQGDSAMYLCASSQGSGMNTEAFFGQGTRLTVV.

In its sample, this clone was seen once. This chain uses TRBV5-1 with TRBJ2-3; D is ambiguous. The CDR3 is 13 amino acids. V was shortened by 2 bases and J by 1 base, with 5 bases between the two germline ends. Germline V gene lookup returns CDR1 SGHRS and CDR2 YFSETQ. The CDR3: CASSLSRTDTQYF. CDR3 DNA sequence: TGCGCCAGCAGCTTAAGCCGCACAGATACGCAGTATTTT.

CDR3: CASSLVQGKANEQFF. CDR3 nucleotides: TGCGCCAGCAGCTTGGTACAGGGAAAGGCAAATGAGCAGTTCTTC. The chain employs TRBV5-1 and TRBJ2-1; D is perhaps TRBD1 (6 bases). The V end lost 0 bases, the J end lost 7 bases, and 14 bases lay between the germline ends. The CDR3 sequence is 15 residues long. CDR1 is SGHRS, CDR2 YFSETQ, per germline.

This clone was observed once. V gene TRBV18 combines with J gene TRBJ2-7; D is uncertain. V lost 2 bases to trimming and J lost 3 bases, with 8 bases between them. The CDR3 has 13 residues. CDR1 is KGHSH, CDR2 LQKENI, per germline. In nucleotides, the CDR3 is TGTGCCAGCTCACCAGCAGGTGGCTACGAGCAGTACTTC. It is translated as CASSPAGGYEQYF.

The rearrangement links TRBV15 to TRBJ2-7; maybe TRBD1 (6 bases). The V and J ends lost 1 base and 0 bases respectively, with 10 bases between them. Germline assignment: CDR1 LNHNV and CDR2 YYDKDF (reference sequence). This CDR3 is built from 15 residues. The CDR3 here is CATSRGGLSSYEQYF. The CDR3 nucleotides are TGTGCCACCAGCAGAGGGGGGCTGAGCTCCTACGAGCAGTACTTC.

The CDR3 DNA is TGTGCCAGCAGCCACCAGGTGGGACTAGCGGGAGGCGAGCAGTACTTC. Translated, it gives CASSHQVGLAGGEQYF. The chain is built from TRBV7-9 and TRBJ2-7, with TRBD2 identical over 15 bases. The germline gives CDR1 SEHNR, CDR2 FQNEAQ (reference sequence). The CDR3 runs to 16 residues. With V trimmed by 5 bases and J by 6 bases, 8 bases remained unmatched.

This sequence joins TRBV7-9 and TRBJ2-5; D may correspond to TRBD1 or TRBD2 (5 bases each). V was clipped by 4 bases and J by 2 bases, with 14 bases between them. Germline V gene lookup returns CDR1 SEHNR and CDR2 FQNEAQ (reference sequence). The CDR3 extends over 15 amino acids. CDR3 amino acids: CASSSSRDPQETQYF. CDR3 sequence (DNA): TGTGCCAGCAGCTCGTCCCGGGACCCTCAAGAGACCCAGTACTTC.

The CDR3 bases are TGTGCCAGCAGCCCTAGCGGGAGAGGAGATACGCAGTATTTT. Protein product: CASSPSGRGDTQYF. The chain carries TRBV9 and TRBJ2-3; 10 bases line up with TRBD2. Germline CDR1 SGDLS, CDR2 YYNGEE. After removal of 4 bases from V and 5 bases from J, the junction contained 4 bases not matched to a gene. CDR3 length equals 14 residues.

The chain has TRBV21-1 and TRBJ1-1; the D call TRBD1 from the table was never checked on the DNA. TRBV21-1 has pseudogene status. There are 20 residues in the CDR3. Written as DNA, the CDR3 is TGTGCCACCCATCAAGACAGACCGGATTGGGGAACTTACAAAACGGCTGAAGCTTTCTTT. This translates into CATHQDRPDWGTYKTAEAFF.

This chain uses TRBV7-9 with TRBJ1-5; unclear D gene. V lost 0 bases and J lost 7, with 4 bases in between. The CDR3 totals 12 residues. Germline CDR1 and CDR2: SEHNR and FQNEAQ (reference sequence). The CDR3 DNA is TGTGCCAGCAGCTTAGCCCAACAGCCCCAGCATTTT. Amino acids: CASSLAQQPQHF.

The V gene is TRBV5-1, the J gene TRBJ2-2, with D unresolved. This CDR3 contains 15 residues. The V and J ends lost 4 bases and 7 bases respectively, with 17 bases between them. The germline CDR1 and CDR2 sequences are SGHRS and YFSETQ. CDR3 in DNA: TGCGCCAGCAGCGTGGAAACCCTCGGGCGCGGGGAGCTGTTTTTT. Encoded protein: CASSVETLGRGELFF.

V gene TRBV7-2 combines with J gene TRBJ2-7; 8 bases fit TRBD2. The CDR3 sequence is 15 residues long. Trimming removed 5 bases from V and 6 bases from J; junction bases left unmatched: 12. Germline lookup yields CDR1 SGHTA and CDR2 FQGNSA. Written as DNA, the CDR3 is TGTGCCAGCAGCGGTAAACTCCCGGGAGGGGGCGAGCAGTACTTC. It encodes CASSGKLPGGGEQYF.

The chain joins TRBV19 to TRBJ2-7, with D tentatively TRBD1 or TRBD2 (5 bases each). V gave up 5 bases and J gave up 4 bases, with 15 bases separating them. The germline V gene has CDR1 LNHDA and CDR2 SQIVND (reference sequence). The CDR3 is 14 amino acids. CDR3 residues: CASSPEGPFYEQYF. CDR3 sequence (DNA): TGTGCCAGTAGTCCCGAGGGACCCTTTTACGAGCAGTACTTC.

The chain links TRBV5-1 to TRBJ2-1; TRBD2 matches at 9 bases. V was clipped by 1 base and J by 6 bases; unmatched bases: 5. Looked up from germline, CDR1 is SGHRS and CDR2 is YFSETQ. This CDR3 spans 15 amino acids. This CDR3 is CASSLTAGGPNEQFF. CDR3 bases: TGCGCCAGCAGCTTGACGGCGGGGGGGCCCAATGAGCAGTTCTTC. The whole variable domain, filled in from reference TRBV5-1 and TRBJ2-1, reads KAGVTQTPRYLIKTRGQQVTLSCSPISGHRSVSWYQQTPGQGLQFLFEYFSETQRNKGNFPGRFSGRQFSNSRSEMNVSTLELGDSALYLCASSLTAGGPNEQFFGPGTRLTVL.